The following is a T cell receptor beta chain sequence with its context. Sequencing was performed with immunoSEQ multiplex PCR; in TCRdb, only in-frame clones are kept and a portion is missing. The repertoire includes 72,000 or so clones, 75% to 95% of them detected once, and roughly 0.73% sits in the top ten. The sample comes from a study of blood T cell repertoires in COVID-19. Per germline, CDR1 KGHSH and CDR2 LQKENI. The CDR3 extends over 13 amino acids. V lost 5 bases to trimming and J lost 6 bases, with 13 bases between them. The chain links TRBV18 to TRBJ1-2; D may be TRBD1 (6 bases). The sample comprised peripheral blood. The clonotype comes from a woman aged 80 or over with acute or convalescent COVID-19. DNA of the CDR3: TGTGCCAGCTCATACGACAGGCTCCATGGCTACACCTTC. Amino acids: CASSYDRLHGYTF. The full variable domain, completed using reference TRBV18 and TRBJ1-2, is NAGVMQNPRHLVRRRGQEARLRCSPMKGHSHVYWYRQLPEEGLKFMVYLQKENIIDESGMPKERFSAEFPKEGPSILRIQQVVRGDSAAYFCASSYDRLHGYTFGSGTRLTVV.